This TCR beta chain came from a study of cytomegalovirus exposure and HLA in healthy donors. Regarding the study as a whole: Later, an analysis showed that TCR beta chains associated with HLA were more clonally expanded than others that were equally common. Most TCR beta V segments were productive about 87% or about 30% of the time in an earlier analysis. Researchers reportedly found TCR beta sequences accurately predicted most subjects' HLA-A and HLA-B alleles.

V shed 5 bases and J 2 bases; nucleotides not matched to a gene: 3. The V gene's germline CDR1 is SGHNT and CDR2 YYREEE (reference sequence). The CDR3 runs to 14 residues. Primers for the PCR totalled 60 Vbeta and 13 Jbeta. The table came from immunoSEQ multiplex PCR; TCRdb's copy has only in-frame clones and leaves some out. This sample lists about 200,000 clones; its ten largest clones have less than 1%. As for this clone: The antigen is unknown. This CDR3 is also generated by other DNA sequences in the sample.

In nominal health when sampled, donors likely had unrecorded immune exposures nonetheless. This receptor was identified in a woman in her twenties or thirties in good health and CMV-seropositive. V gene TRBV5-4 combines with J gene TRBJ2-5, with TRBD2 matching 10 bases. Input material: PBMCs. The CDR3 here is CASSLAGGQETQYF. The DNA of the CDR3 is TGTGCCAGCAGTTTAGCGGGGGGACAAGAGACCCAGTACTTC.